One and the same sample provided the 10 T cell receptor beta chains below, sequenced in a study of T cell responses to AZD1222 COVID-19 vaccine. TCRdb's table, derived via immunoSEQ multiplex PCR, lists solely in-frame clones and lacks some. This table holds 150,000 to 200,000 clones, approximately 90% found once. This specimen was peripheral blood, taken 28 days after the second AZD1222 dose. The receptors were sampled from an adult who received the AZD1222 COVID-19 vaccine.

The genes are TRBV7-2 and TRBJ2-1; D perhaps matches TRBD2 (5 bases). The germline gives CDR1 SGHTA, CDR2 FQGNSA. The CDR3 has 15 amino acids. Trimming removed 1 base at V and 7 bases at J, with 14 bases between. The CDR3 protein is CASSLGGQSTNEQFF. CDR3 DNA: TGTGCCAGCAGCTTAGGAGGGCAGAGTACTAATGAGCAGTTCTTC.

The rearrangement links TRBV10-2 to TRBJ2-3; no clear D gene. The CDR3 has 13 amino acids. Germline-derived CDR1 and CDR2 are WSHSY and SAAADI. Between the trimmed V and J ends, which lost 2 bases and 2 bases, there was a span of 5 bases. The CDR3 DNA sequence: TGCGCCAGCAGTGAGGAGGACACAGATACGCAGTATTTT. It is translated as CASSEEDTDTQYF.

This clone was seen once. The J gene is TRBJ2-5, the V gene TRBV28; 9 nucleotides align to TRBD2. Losses at the gene ends were 1 base for V and 4 bases for J; bases not matched to a gene: 13. CDR3 length: 18 amino acids. Germline CDR1 is MDHEN and CDR2 is SYDVKM. In DNA, the CDR3 is TGTGCCAGCAGTTTATTTGGGGCGGGAGGGGGTACCGGAGAGACCCAGTACTTC. Translation: CASSLFGAGGGTGETQYF.

There are a few counts of this clone. V gene TRBV19 combines with J gene TRBJ1-1; 7 positions match TRBD1. Germline CDR1 LNHDA, CDR2 SQIVND (reference sequence). CDR3 length: 15 amino acids. V lost 7 bases and J lost 4; bases outside the gene matches: 12. CDR3 in amino acids: CASTPPGGWFTEAFF. The CDR3 coding sequence is TGTGCCAGTACCCCCCCAGGGGGATGGTTCACTGAAGCTTTCTTT.

The CDR3 DNA reads TGTGCCAGCAGTTACTTCGGGACAGGGGTGGCCGGCTACACCTTC. Translating it yields CASSYFGTGVAGYTF. V usage is TRBV6-5 and J usage is TRBJ1-2, with 10 nucleotides matching TRBD1. This CDR3 spans 15 amino acids. Germline V gene data show CDR1 as MNHEY and CDR2 as SVGAGI. The V segment lost 1 base and the J segment 8 bases; nucleotides outside the gene matches: 7.

The chain has TRBV28 and TRBJ2-2, with 12 bases fitting TRBD2. The CDR3 consists of 15 residues. The V segment lost 4 bases and the J segment 4 bases; nucleotides outside the gene matches: 1. Looked up from germline, CDR1 is MDHEN and CDR2 is SYDVKM. CDR3: CASSSGLAGTGELFF. Here the CDR3 DNA reads TGTGCCAGCAGTTCGGGACTAGCGGGCACCGGGGAGCTGTTTTTT.

This sequence joins TRBV5-1 and TRBJ2-6; D uncertain. The CDR3 is 16 residues long. The germline V and J ends were trimmed by 0 bases and 2 bases, with 9 bases remaining between them. Germline CDR1 and CDR2: SGHRS and YFSETQ. The CDR3 nucleotides read TGCGCCAGCAGCTTGGGATTGGTCCCTGGGGCCAACGTCCTGACTTTC. It encodes CASSLGLVPGANVLTF.

This clone is a singleton in its sample. V gene TRBV5-1 combines with J gene TRBJ2-7, with D possibly being TRBD1 (5 bases). The CDR3 has 15 residues. V was cut by 0 bases and J by 2 bases, with 12 bases left in between. Germline lookup yields CDR1 SGHRS and CDR2 YFSETQ. This CDR3 is CASSLGGRVPYEQYF. DNA for the CDR3: TGCGCCAGCAGCTTGGGGGGCAGGGTCCCCTACGAGCAGTACTTC.

The J gene is TRBJ2-3, the V gene TRBV7-9, with 11 bases lining up with TRBD2. This CDR3 contains 14 residues. The germline V gene encodes CDR1 SEHNR and CDR2 FQNEAQ (reference sequence). V lost 3 bases and J lost 5; bases outside the gene matches: 1. Here the CDR3 DNA reads TGTGCCAGCAGCTTCGGGACTAGCGGAGATACGCAGTATTTT. It encodes CASSFGTSGDTQYF. Complete variable domain (other parts from reference TRBV7-9 and TRBJ2-3): DTGVSQNPRHKITKRGQNVTFRCDPISEHNRLYWYRQTLGQGPEFLTYFQNEAQLEKSRLLSDRFSAERPKGSFSTLEIQRTEQGDSAMYLCASSFGTSGDTQYFGPGTRLTVL.

A remark on this clone: One junction end does not reproduce the germline sequence, and a read error may be involved. Here the CDR3 DNA reads TGTGCTAGCAGCTTAGAGGAGGGAGAAAAACTGTTTTTT. Translating gives CASSLEEGEKLFF. This chain links TRBV7-7 with TRBJ1-4; D gene ambiguous. The germline V gene has CDR1 SSHAT and CDR2 FNYEAQ (reference sequence). CDR3 length equals 13 residues.